This T cell receptor beta chain was obtained from a study of blood T cell repertoires in COVID-19. Study overall: The United States, Italy and Spain provided the acute and convalescent COVID-19 samples.

The participants were between about 18 and 89 years old and came from some 23 US areas. The study assigned cohorts using participant-reported clinical history. Produced via immunoSEQ multiplex PCR; TCRdb's table is partial and in-frame only. This sample carries some 180,000 clones, more than 70% of them seen once, and the ten largest clones take under 8%. Sequencing was carried out using PBMCs or T cells enriched from blood (not recorded which). The receptor's source is a man aged 40-49 years who had recovered from COVID-19.

This CDR3 is CASQPAWRGRHNEQFF. CDR3 sequence (DNA): TGTGCCAGCCAACCGGCCTGGCGGGGCCGCCACAATGAGCAGTTCTTC. The chain combines TRBV7-2 with TRBJ2-1; TRBD2 might be the D (6 bases). V lost 8 bases and J 5 bases, leaving 22 bases between the germline ends. The CDR3 spans 16 residues. Germline CDR1 SGHTA, CDR2 FQGNSA.